Below, 26 T cell receptor beta chains from the same sample are listed, as sequenced in a study of human T cells and chemical hapten exposure. Time point meaning: patch test 3, about 24 weeks after DPC sensitization. Treatment noted: therapeutic diphenylcyclopropenone sensitization with weekly scalp DPC. A single record per CDR3 protein comes from TCRdb applying MiXCR to the RACE reads. The repertoire has under 100,000 distinct CDR3 sequences, 10% to 13% of them found once; the top ten carry about 4%. The input for sequencing was whole blood, taken in connection with sensitization to the hapten diphenylcyclopropenone (DPC). The receptor set was obtained from a woman between 45 and 60 years old with alopecia areata. Some clones in this sample may be carry-over from other donors' samples.

This clonotype has just a few counts. The J gene is TRBJ2-3, the V gene TRBV24-1; no clear D gene. V lost 0 bases to trimming and J lost 4 bases, with 7 bases between them. CDR1 is KGHDR and CDR2 is SFDVKD in the germline V gene. The CDR3 has 14 residues. Here the CDR3 DNA reads TGTGCCACCAGTGATTTGCGATGGGCAGATACGCAGTATTTT. Its translation: CATSDLRWADTQYF.

This clonotype has ten or more counts. V usage is TRBV21-1 and J usage is TRBJ2-5; the table's TRBD1 call for D was not verified on the DNA. TRBV21-1 is annotated as a pseudogene. The length of the CDR3 is 16 residues. The CDR3 DNA reads as TGTGCCAGCAGCAAAGCCATAGGGACAGACCAAGAGACCCAGTACTTC. Translated: CASSKAIGTDQETQYF.

This clonotype has more than one count but fewer than ten. V is TRBV28 and J is TRBJ1-6, with D uncertain. V was clipped by 7 bases and J by 7 bases, with 11 bases between them. This CDR3 is built from 13 residues. Germline V gene lookup returns CDR1 MDHEN and CDR2 SYDVKM. The CDR3 DNA is TGTGCCAGCAAAGTACGGACCAATTCACCCCTCCACTTT. Its translation: CASKVRTNSPLHF.

This clonotype was counted many times. This chain joins TRBV24-1 and TRBJ2-3, with D perhaps TRBD2 (5 bases). Germline V CDR1 and CDR2: KGHDR, SFDVKD. V lost 1 base to trimming and J lost 5 bases, with 12 bases between them. The CDR3 runs 15 residues. The CDR3 DNA follows: TGTGCCACCAGTGATTTTGGCTCGGCGGGAGATACGCAGTATTTT. Protein sequence: CATSDFGSAGDTQYF.

For this clonotype: A single base separates this from a much larger clone, so it may be a read error. The chain links TRBV20-1 to TRBJ2-2; 7 positions agree with TRBD2. This CDR3 has 19 residues. The ends lost 0 bases at V and 0 bases at J; junction bases unmatched: 13. Germline-derived CDR1 and CDR2 are DFQATT and SNEGSKA (reference sequence). Here the CDR3 DNA reads TGCAGTGCTAGAGACCCATCAGAGGCTAGCGGTCCGAACACCGGGGAGCTGTTTTTT. Translation gives CSARDPSEASGPNTGELFF.

The chain links TRBV15 to TRBJ2-3, with unresolved D. The germline V and J ends were trimmed by 4 bases and 4 bases, with 3 bases remaining between them. The CDR3 is 11 amino acids. Germline CDR1 reads LNHNV; CDR2 reads YYDKDF (reference sequence). CDR3 sequence: CATSIADTQYF. For the CDR3, the DNA is TGTGCCACCAGCATCGCAGATACGCAGTATTTT.

This clonotype was seen more than once but under ten times. This chain links TRBV5-1 with TRBJ2-5; D gene ambiguous. Germline-derived CDR1 and CDR2 are SGHRS and YFSETQ. The CDR3 is made up of 13 amino acids. Trimming pared 6 bases from V and 1 base from J, leaving 10 bases between. In DNA, the CDR3 is TGCGCCAGCAACCCACCGGGCCAAGAGACCCAGTACTTC. Encoded protein: CASNPPGQETQYF.

This clonotype occurred many times. This chain connects TRBV24-1 to TRBJ1-5; 7 bases are shared with TRBD1. Germline-derived CDR1 and CDR2 are KGHDR and SFDVKD. CDR3 length: 17 residues. Trimming at V came to 4 bases and at J to 2 bases, leaving 10 bases not matched to a gene. The CDR3, as DNA: TGTGCCACCAGTGAGAAGACAGGGTCAGTCGGCAATCAGCCCCAGCATTTT. Translating gives CATSEKTGSVGNQPQHF.

This clonotype was recorded a few times. The chain combines TRBV5-4 with TRBJ2-3, with TRBD1 matching 9 bases. V was clipped by 8 bases and J by 6 bases; unmatched bases: 10. CDR1 SGHNT and CDR2 YYREEE come from the germline V gene (reference sequence). The CDR3 is 14 amino acids. Here the CDR3 reads CASSRQGEGDTQYF. As DNA, the CDR3 is TGTGCCAGTTCCCGACAGGGGGAGGGGGATACGCAGTATTTT.

The chain is built from TRBV7-9 and TRBJ2-2; 10 positions match TRBD2. Germline trimming cut 3 bases from V and 2 bases from J; bases unmatched to any gene: 6. The germline CDR1 and CDR2 sequences are SEHNR and FQNEAQ (reference sequence). CDR3 length: 17 amino acids. The chain's CDR3 is CASSFSLAGENTGELFF. The CDR3 nucleotides are TGTGCCAGCAGCTTCAGTCTAGCGGGAGAAAACACCGGGGAGCTGTTTTTT.

This clonotype was recorded many times. This chain uses TRBV5-1 with TRBJ2-7, with 11 bases matching TRBD1. CDR3 length: 15 amino acids. After removal of 4 bases from V and 4 bases from J, the junction contained 7 bases not matched to a gene. Germline loops: CDR1 SGHRS, CDR2 YFSETQ. CDR3 amino acids: CASSPGTGGKYEQYF. CDR3 in DNA: TGCGCCAGCAGCCCGGGGACAGGGGGTAAATACGAGCAGTACTTC.

This clonotype was seen ten or more times. The rearrangement joins TRBV6-2 or TRBV6-3 to TRBJ2-7; D gene ambiguous. Trimming removed 0 bases from V and 6 bases from J, with 12 bases in between. This CDR3 region has 14 residues. In germline, CDR1 is MNHEY, CDR2 SVGEGT. In DNA form, the CDR3 reads TGTGCCAGCAGTTACTCAACCGGCAGCGCCGAGCAGTACTTC. It specifies CASSYSTGSAEQYF.

This clonotype was counted a few times. The rearrangement links TRBV11-2 to TRBJ2-7, with D maybe TRBD1 (6 bases). In germline, CDR1 is SGHAT, CDR2 FQNNGV. V gave up 0 bases and J gave up 2 bases, with 11 bases separating them. CDR3 length equals 15 residues. For the CDR3, the DNA is TGTGCCAGCAGCTTAGATCATGGACAGACCTACGAGCAGTACTTC. Its translation is CASSLDHGQTYEQYF. Full variable domain (rest looked up from reference TRBV11-2 and TRBJ2-7): EAGVAQSPRYKIIEKRQSVAFWCNPISGHATLYWYQQILGQGPKLLIQFQNNGVVDDSQLPKDRFSAERLKGVDSTLKIQPAKLEDSAVYLCASSLDHGQTYEQYFGPGTRLTVT.

There are many counts of this clonotype. V is TRBV6-5 and J is TRBJ2-3, with unresolved D. V was clipped by 6 bases and J by 5 bases, with 6 bases between them. There are 11 residues in the CDR3. CDR1 is MNHEY, CDR2 SVGAGI, per germline. Here the CDR3 reads CASRERDTQYF. DNA for the CDR3: TGTGCCAGCAGAGAGCGAGATACGCAGTATTTT.

This clonotype was picked up a small number of times. The chain joins TRBV20-1 to TRBJ2-7; possibly TRBD2 for D (5 bases). Germline V lookup: CDR1 DFQATT, CDR2 SNEGSKA (reference sequence). There are 14 residues in the CDR3. V was cut by 4 bases and J by 0 bases, with 13 bases left in between. The DNA of the CDR3 is TGCAGTGCTACCCTCCCGGCGGGCTCCTACGAGCAGTACTTC. Translating it yields CSATLPAGSYEQYF.

This clonotype was detected many times. V is TRBV9 and J is TRBJ1-1; D is unclear. V dropped 0 bases and J dropped 3 bases, with 12 bases sitting between them. This CDR3 has 15 residues. Germline V CDR1 and CDR2: SGDLS, YYNGEE. CDR3 sequence: CASSVAGLGDTEAFF. In DNA form, the CDR3 reads TGTGCCAGCAGCGTAGCGGGTCTTGGTGACACTGAAGCTTTCTTT.

The gene calls are TRBV6-5 and TRBJ1-1; TRBD1 might be the D (5 bases). The CDR3 consists of 14 residues. V was trimmed by 5 bases and J by 9 bases, leaving 19 bases between them. Germline V gene data show CDR1 as MNHEY and CDR2 as SVGAGI. The CDR3 bases are TGTGCCAGCAGTCTTGGGGGGGGGTTTTTGAAAGCTTTCTTT. Its protein is CASSLGGGFLKAFF.

At least ten counts were recorded for this clonotype. The chain joins TRBV20-1 to TRBJ2-1; TRBD2 matches 12 bases. Germline CDR1 DFQATT, CDR2 SNEGSKA (reference sequence). With 5 bases clipped from V and 12 bases from J, the junction kept 8 bases outside the gene matches. This CDR3 region has 13 residues. CDR3 residues: CSALTSGRGAQFF. For the CDR3, the DNA is TGCAGTGCTCTGACTAGCGGGAGAGGGGCGCAGTTCTTC.

This clonotype has ten or more counts. The chain joins TRBV29-1 to TRBJ2-7; 9 bases fit TRBD2. With 3 bases clipped from V and 3 bases from J, the junction kept 0 bases outside the gene matches. This CDR3 has 12 residues. The germline CDR1 and CDR2 sequences are SQVTM and ANQGSEA. DNA for the CDR3: TGCAGCGTTGATAGCGGGAGCTACGAGCAGTACTTC. Its translation: CSVDSGSYEQYF.

This clonotype was observed a few times. The genes are TRBV14 and TRBJ2-5; D not resolved. The CDR3 runs 15 residues. Trimming took off 4 bases at V and 5 bases at J, with 17 bases between the two ends. Germline lookup yields CDR1 SGHDN and CDR2 FVKESK. The CDR3 sequence: CASSLGPQPAETQYF. The DNA for the CDR3 is TGTGCCAGCAGCCTAGGGCCCCAACCGGCCGAGACCCAGTACTTC.

The gene calls are TRBV18 and TRBJ2-1, with D possibly called TRBD1 or TRBD2 (5 bases each). Germline assignment: CDR1 KGHSH and CDR2 LQKENI. V lost 2 bases, J lost 5 bases, and 13 bases lay in between. This CDR3 is 15 amino acids long. CDR3 region: CASSPRDGGNNEQFF. In DNA, the CDR3 is TGTGCCAGCTCACCAAGGGACGGAGGCAACAATGAGCAGTTCTTC. Full variable domain (remainder filled in from reference TRBV18 and TRBJ2-1): NAGVMQNPRHLVRRRGQEARLRCSPMKGHSHVYWYRQLPEEGLKFMVYLQKENIIDESGMPKERFSAEFPKEGPSILRIQQVVRGDSAAYFCASSPRDGGNNEQFFGPGTRLTVL.

V and J are TRBV28 and TRBJ2-4, with D possibly being TRBD1 (6 bases). CDR1 and CDR2 from the germline V gene are MDHEN and SYDVKM. CDR3 length: 16 amino acids. V was trimmed by 5 bases and J by 2 bases, leaving 16 bases between them. CDR3 residues: CASSTWGLSPKNIQYF. The DNA for the CDR3 is TGTGCCAGCAGTACTTGGGGGCTCTCCCCCAAAAACATTCAGTACTTC.

This clonotype turned up a few times. The chain uses TRBV2 and TRBJ2-2; D is undetermined. This CDR3 contains 14 residues. V was pared by 5 bases and J by 2 bases, with 9 bases between. Germline V lookup: CDR1 SNHLY, CDR2 FYNNEI. CDR3 loop: CASSQISNTGELFF. In nucleotides, the CDR3 is TGTGCCAGCAGTCAGATCTCTAACACCGGGGAGCTGTTTTTT.

The table lists this clonotype with many counts. The chain combines TRBV11-2 with TRBJ1-5, with D possibly TRBD1 on 5 matching bases. The CDR3 contains 16 residues. The germline V gene encodes CDR1 SGHAT and CDR2 FQNNGV. The germline V and J ends were trimmed by 0 bases and 3 bases, with 12 bases remaining between them. The CDR3 loop reads CASSLEVRQPNQPQHF. The CDR3 DNA sequence: TGTGCCAGCAGCTTAGAGGTGAGACAGCCCAATCAGCCCCAGCATTTT.

This clonotype was picked up a small number of times. The gene calls are TRBV29-1 and TRBJ2-1; tentative D call: TRBD1 (6 bases). The CDR3 covers 13 residues. V lost 3 bases and J 5 bases, leaving 11 bases between the germline ends. The V gene's germline CDR1 is SQVTM and CDR2 ANQGSEA. The DNA of the CDR3 is TGCAGCGTTGACGCAGGGGTCCACAATGAGCAGTTCTTC. Encoded protein: CSVDAGVHNEQFF.

The rearrangement links TRBV30 to TRBJ2-5; 13 bases line up with TRBD2. The length of the CDR3 is 15 residues. Per the germline V gene, CDR1 is GTSNPN and CDR2 is SVGIG (reference sequence). The J segment lost 4 bases and the V segment lost 4 bases, leaving 6 bases of the junction unmatched. The CDR3 is CAWTPGLAGLETQYF. CDR3 DNA sequence: TGTGCCTGGACCCCGGGACTAGCGGGATTAGAGACCCAGTACTTC.